The source of this T cell receptor (beta chain) is a study of OX40 agonist ivuxolimab in advanced cancers. The study, taken as a whole, reports: Several nonresponders also turned out to have low normalized T-cell clonal expansion. Partial responders at 0.1-3.0 mg/kg showed near-lowest clonal expansion. CD4+ and CD8+ blood T cells expanded clonally by week 6 at 0.1 to 3.0 mg/kg.

Libraries were prepared by immunoSEQ multiplex PCR; TCRdb keeps only in-frame clonotypes and omits some of them. The sample carries about 21,000 clones, 84% recorded once. Germline V CDR1 and CDR2: SGHNT, YYREEE (reference sequence). With 3 bases clipped from V and 2 bases from J, the junction kept 4 bases outside the gene matches. There are 15 residues in the CDR3. A history of autoimmune disease or systemic immunosuppression excluded patients. Comment on this clone: Its antigen is not known.

This clonotype originated in an adult with an advanced solid tumor such as melanoma, head and neck, liver or kidney cancer. The sequencing used CD4+ or CD8+ T cells sorted from blood, collected in a trial of the OX40 agonist ivuxolimab. This chain links TRBV5-4 with TRBJ2-5; 10 bases are a match to TRBD1. DNA of the CDR3: TGTGCCAGCAGCTGGGACAGGGGAGGTCAAGAGACCCAGTACTTC. It is translated as CASSWDRGGQETQYF. Full variable domain (rest looked up from reference TRBV5-4 and TRBJ2-5): ETGVTQSPTHLIKTRGQQVTLRCSSQSGHNTVSWYQQALGQGPQFIFQYYREEENGRGNFPPRFSGLQFPNYSSELNVNALELDDSALYLCASSWDRGGQETQYFGPGTRLLVL.